These 2 T cell receptor beta chains originate from one sample sequenced in a study of glioma-infiltrating T cells after dendritic cell vaccination. The time point was: after dendritic cell vaccination, including at tumor progression/relapse. Here immunoSEQ multiplex PCR was the method, and the copy in TCRdb shows in-frame clones only, minus some. The data contain roughly 87,000 clones, around four fifths of them seen just once; the ten biggest clones take up roughly 6.8%. Sample: blood, taken after dendritic cell vaccination. The receptors derive from a human donor with glioblastoma.

The chain combines TRBV6-1 with TRBJ1-5, with a tentative D call TRBD1 (5 bases). Germline V CDR1 and CDR2: MNHNS, SASEGT. The CDR3 contains 14 residues. V shed 4 bases and J shed 2 bases, with 9 bases lying between them. CDR3 protein: CASSGSRGNQPQHF. The CDR3 coding sequence is TGTGCCAGCAGTGGCAGCAGGGGCAATCAGCCCCAGCATTTT.

The chain carries TRBV5-6 and TRBJ2-7; 7 bases agree with TRBD2. Germline V gene sequence: CDR1 SGHDT, CDR2 YYEEEE. This CDR3 region has 13 residues. The CDR3 bases are TGTGCCAGCAGCCCAGCCGCCAGGACTAGTGTGTCGGTC. Amino acid sequence: CASSPAARTSVSV.